This passage covers 12 T cell receptor beta chains from one sample sequenced in a study of blood T cell repertoires in COVID-19. Sequencing used immunoSEQ multiplex PCR; TCRdb keeps in-frame clones, though not all of them. The sample yields roughly 250,000 clones, about 90% seen once. Specimen: PBMCs or T cells enriched from blood (not recorded which). These receptors came from a woman aged 18-30 years who had recovered from COVID-19.

This clone came up once. The chain is built from TRBV7-6 and TRBJ2-7; TRBD1 matches at 12 bases. V lost 1 base, J lost 2 bases, and 12 bases stayed unmatched. The CDR3 is 19 residues long. Germline values: CDR1 SGHVS, CDR2 FNYEAQ. Here the CDR3 DNA reads TGTGCCAGCAGCTTAGGGGGACAGGGGGCCACCCAGATCACCTACGAGCAGTACTTC. It encodes CASSLGGQGATQITYEQYF.

The chain uses TRBV7-4 and TRBJ1-1; possible D gene TRBD1, 6 bases. CDR3 length: 15 residues. V lost 4 bases, J lost 3 bases, and 15 bases lay in between. Germline-derived CDR1 and CDR2 are SGHVT and SQSDAQ. The CDR3 region has the DNA TGTGCCAGCAGCTCCACACAGGGTAGATACACTGAAGCTTTCTTT. Encoded protein: CASSSTQGRYTEAFF.

The chain is built from TRBV19 and TRBJ1-1; D is possibly TRBD1 (6 bases). V lost 5 bases, J lost 1 base, and 8 bases lay in between. The germline gives CDR1 LNHDA, CDR2 SQIVND (reference sequence). The length of the CDR3 is 13 residues. CDR3 nucleotides: TGTGCCAGTAGTCCGACAGGGAACACTGAAGCTTTCTTT. Translation: CASSPTGNTEAFF.

The chain joins TRBV5-1 to TRBJ2-2; 11 bases align to TRBD2. Germline V gene lookup returns CDR1 SGHRS and CDR2 YFSETQ. V shed 5 bases, J shed 0 bases, and the junction held 12 bases outside the gene matches. The CDR3 loop spans 19 amino acids. CDR3 nucleotide sequence: TGCGCCAGCAGATATCCCACGCCTAGCGGGAGGACGAACACCGGGGAGCTGTTTTTT. Its translation: CASRYPTPSGRTNTGELFF.

This clone was recorded only once. V usage is TRBV5-1 and J usage is TRBJ2-2, with TRBD1 matching 9 bases. The CDR3 spans 16 residues. V lost 4 bases and J lost 0; bases outside the gene matches: 4. In germline, CDR1 is SGHRS, CDR2 YFSETQ. The CDR3 reads CASSRGQGANTGELFF. The CDR3 region has the DNA TGCGCCAGCAGCCGGGGACAGGGAGCGAACACCGGGGAGCTGTTTTTT.

The CDR3: CASSIGRPYGYTF. The CDR3, as DNA: TGTGCCAGTAGTATCGGCAGGCCGTATGGCTACACCTTC. The chain links TRBV19 to TRBJ1-2, with D unclear. The germline V and J ends were trimmed by 3 bases and 5 bases, with 10 bases remaining between them. The CDR3 is 13 amino acids. The germline gives CDR1 LNHDA, CDR2 SQIVND (reference sequence). Complete variable domain (other parts from reference TRBV19 and TRBJ1-2): DGGITQSPKYLFRKEGQNVTLSCEQNLNHDAMYWYRQDPGQGLRLIYYSQIVNDFQKGDIAEGYSVSREKKESFPLTVTSAQKNPTAFYLCASSIGRPYGYTFGSGTRLTVV.

The J gene is TRBJ2-1, the V gene TRBV7-8, with D possibly being TRBD2 (7 bases). V lost 2 bases to trimming and J lost 8 bases, with 22 bases between them. CDR3 length: 17 amino acids. Per the germline V gene, CDR1 is SGHVS and CDR2 is FQNEAQ. The CDR3 bases are TGTGCCAGCAGCTTATTCGAAGGGGGGGATCCGCTCTATGAGCAGTTCTTC. Its translation is CASSLFEGGDPLYEQFF.

About this clone itself: Other nucleotide sequences in the sample specify the same CDR3. The chain recombines TRBV18 with TRBJ2-3; TRBD2 agrees at 8 bases. This CDR3 is built from 15 residues. Germline lookup yields CDR1 KGHSH and CDR2 LQKENI. Trimming removed 6 bases from V and 4 bases from J; junction bases left unmatched: 9. The CDR3 nucleotides are TGTGCCAGCTCGCCCCTAGCGGGTGGGGCAGATACGCAGTATTTT. Translating gives CASSPLAGGADTQYF.

This clone was seen more than once but under ten times. The chain carries TRBV5-4 and TRBJ2-3; D is unresolved. The CDR3 runs to 14 residues. CDR1 SGHNT and CDR2 YYREEE come from the germline V gene (reference sequence). V was pared by 4 bases and J by 6 bases, with 15 bases between. CDR3 in amino acids: CASSLAGRWDTQYF. In nucleotides, the CDR3 is TGTGCCAGCAGCCTTGCTGGCCGATGGGATACGCAGTATTTT.

The V call is TRBV3-1 (or the pseudogene TRBV3-2), the J call TRBJ2-7; 11 bases match TRBD2. V shed 1 base, J shed 6 bases, and the junction held 8 bases outside the gene matches. Germline V lookup: CDR1 LGHDT, CDR2 YNNKEL (reference sequence). This CDR3 is built from 16 residues. CDR3 sequence reads: CASSQGTSGRRGEQYF. DNA of the CDR3: TGTGCCAGCAGCCAAGGGACTAGCGGGCGTCGGGGCGAGCAGTACTTC.

For the CDR3, the DNA is TGCAGCGTTGAACTAGTGACAGGGGACCCTTATGGCTACACCTTC. This encodes CSVELVTGDPYGYTF. The chain uses TRBV29-1 and TRBJ1-2; 8 nucleotides agree with TRBD1. The germline V gene has CDR1 SQVTM and CDR2 ANQGSEA. This CDR3 contains 15 residues. Trimming at V came to 2 bases and at J to 5 bases, leaving 10 bases not matched to a gene.

The genes are TRBV9 and TRBJ1-2; D is unclear. Trimming stripped 0 bases from V and 2 bases from J, with 8 bases between. CDR1 and CDR2 from the germline V gene are SGDLS and YYNGEE. This CDR3 is 14 amino acids long. The chain's CDR3 is CASSVGNRNYGYTF. The CDR3, as DNA: TGTGCCAGCAGCGTAGGTAACAGAAACTATGGCTACACCTTC.